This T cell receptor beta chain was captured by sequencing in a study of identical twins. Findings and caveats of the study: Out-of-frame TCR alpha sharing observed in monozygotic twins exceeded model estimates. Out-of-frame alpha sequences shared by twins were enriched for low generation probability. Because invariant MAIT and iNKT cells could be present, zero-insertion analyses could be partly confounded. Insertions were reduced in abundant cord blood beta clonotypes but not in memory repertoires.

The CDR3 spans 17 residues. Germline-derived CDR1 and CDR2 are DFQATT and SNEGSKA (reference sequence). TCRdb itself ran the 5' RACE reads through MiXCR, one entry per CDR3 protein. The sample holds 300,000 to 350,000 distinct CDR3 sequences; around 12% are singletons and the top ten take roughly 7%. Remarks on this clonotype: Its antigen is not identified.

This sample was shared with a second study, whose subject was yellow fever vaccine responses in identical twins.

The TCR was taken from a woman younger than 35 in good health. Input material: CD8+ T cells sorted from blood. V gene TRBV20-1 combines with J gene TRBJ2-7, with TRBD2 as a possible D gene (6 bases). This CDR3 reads CRPTPGPFLQLAREQYF. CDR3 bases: TGCAGACCTACTCCGGGACCCTTCTTGCAACTAGCACGCGAGCAGTACTTC.